A single sample gave rise to the 14 T cell receptor beta chains below, sequenced in a study of blood T cell repertoires in COVID-19. Here immunoSEQ multiplex PCR was the method, and the copy in TCRdb shows in-frame clones only, minus some. This sample has 240,000 or so clones, with approximately 83% found just once. Sequenced: peripheral blood. The source of these receptors is a woman of 80 years or more with acute or convalescent COVID-19.

CDR3 sequence (DNA): TGTGCCAGCAGCCCCTTAACCGGGGAGCTGTTTTTT. As protein: CASSPLTGELFF. The chain carries TRBV11-2 and TRBJ2-2; D remains ambiguous. Germline V gene sequence: CDR1 SGHAT, CDR2 FQNNGV. With 5 bases removed from V and 5 bases from J, the gap between germline ends came to 6 bases. CDR3 length: 12 amino acids.

The chain has TRBV7-3 and TRBJ2-1, with D possibly TRBD1 on 6 matching bases. The CDR3 contains 14 residues. Germline V gives CDR1 SGHTA, CDR2 FQGTGA. The ends were cut back, 5 bases at V and 8 bases at J, with 16 bases in the middle. The CDR3 DNA reads as TGTGCCAGCAGCCCCCGCGACAGGCGCGATGAGCAGTTCTTC. Its translation is CASSPRDRRDEQFF.

The chain recombines TRBV11-2 with TRBJ1-2; a weak D match, TRBD1 (6 bases). Germline V gives CDR1 SGHAT, CDR2 FQNNGV. V lost 2 bases, J lost 5 bases, and 18 bases lay in between. This CDR3 comprises 16 residues. CDR3 coding DNA: TGTGCCAGCAGCTTAAATGGGGCAGGGGCTAGTTATGGCTACACCTTC. This translates into CASSLNGAGASYGYTF.

V and J are TRBV19 and TRBJ1-1; D may be TRBD1 (5 bases). This CDR3 contains 14 residues. Germline values: CDR1 LNHDA, CDR2 SQIVND (reference sequence). Trimming took off 4 bases at V and 4 bases at J, with 13 bases between the two ends. As DNA, the CDR3 is TGTGCCAGTAGTAGGGGCAGGGAACGCACTGAAGCTTTCTTT. Its protein is CASSRGRERTEAFF. Full variable domain (missing parts from reference TRBV19 and TRBJ1-1): DGGITQSPKYLFRKEGQNVTLSCEQNLNHDAMYWYRQDPGQGLRLIYYSQIVNDFQKGDIAEGYSVSREKKESFPLTVTSAQKNPTAFYLCASSRGRERTEAFFGQGTRLTVV.

The chain combines TRBV30 with TRBJ2-5; tentative D call: TRBD2 (6 bases). The CDR3 runs 14 residues. Germline V gives CDR1 GTSNPN, CDR2 SVGIG (reference sequence). With 1 base removed from V and 1 base from J, the gap between germline ends came to 10 bases. The CDR3 sequence is CAWSGIAVQETQYF. Here the CDR3 DNA reads TGTGCCTGGAGTGGAATAGCGGTCCAAGAGACCCAGTACTTC.

Points on this clone: The junction departs from the called germline gene at one end, perhaps through a read error. The gene calls are TRBV18 and TRBJ2-1, with D perhaps TRBD1 (6 bases). The CDR3 is 14 residues long. CDR1 is KGHSH, CDR2 LQKENI, per germline. The CDR3 nucleotides read TGTGCCAGCTCACCGACTCAGACAGGCGCTCCAGTGGTCTTC. Its translation: CASSPTQTGAPVVF.

This chain links TRBV2 with TRBJ2-3; the match to TRBD2 covers 8 bases. J was trimmed by 4 bases and V by 10 bases; bases with no gene match: 10. CDR1 and CDR2 (germline): SNHLY, FYNNEI. The CDR3 loop spans 14 amino acids. The CDR3 region has the DNA TGTGCCACCGGTCGGGGGGGGGACGCAGATACGCAGTATTTT. It codes for CATGRGGDADTQYF.

The J gene is TRBJ2-1, the V gene TRBV2; 12 nucleotides align to TRBD1. The CDR3 spans 15 residues. Trimming at V came to 6 bases and at J to 8 bases, leaving 8 bases not matched to a gene. The germline V gene has CDR1 SNHLY and CDR2 FYNNEI. Here the CDR3 DNA reads TGTGCCAGCAGCCTGGAGGGACAGGGGGCCTATGAGCAGTTCTTC. This gives the protein CASSLEGQGAYEQFF. The full variable domain, with the rest looked up from reference TRBV2 and TRBJ2-1, is EPEVTQTPSHQVTQMGQEVILRCVPISNHLYFYWYRQILGQKVEFLVSFYNNEISEKSEIFDDQFSVERPDGSNFTLKIRSTKLEDSAMYFCASSLEGQGAYEQFFGPGTRLTVL.

The rearrangement joins TRBV27 to TRBJ1-5, with a tentative D call TRBD1 (6 bases). Germline assignment: CDR1 MNHEY and CDR2 SMNVEV (reference sequence). CDR3 length equals 14 residues. V dropped 5 bases and J dropped 6 bases, with 14 bases sitting between them. The CDR3 spells CASSPDRSSQPQHF. The CDR3 region has the DNA TGTGCCAGCAGTCCTGACAGGTCAAGTCAGCCCCAGCATTTT.

The CDR3 DNA follows: TGTGCCAGCAGCGTAGGTCCCGGGTACAATCAGCCCCAGCATTTT. It encodes CASSVGPGYNQPQHF. The gene calls are TRBV9 and TRBJ1-5; D unclear. V lost 0 bases and J 3 bases, leaving 10 bases between the germline ends. The CDR3 totals 15 residues. Germline values: CDR1 SGDLS, CDR2 YYNGEE.

The chain carries TRBV6-5 and TRBJ1-6; weak D call: TRBD1 (5 bases). Between the trimmed V and J ends, which lost 2 bases and 6 bases, there was a span of 11 bases. This CDR3 is built from 15 residues. Per the germline V gene, CDR1 is MNHEY and CDR2 is SVGAGI. The CDR3 loop reads CASSYGGLSNSPLHF. As DNA, the CDR3 is TGTGCCAGCAGTTACGGGGGACTGTCTAATTCACCCCTCCACTTT.

V and J are TRBV6-5 and TRBJ1-6, with 9 bases fitting TRBD1. This CDR3 contains 16 residues. The trim removed 4 bases at V and 9 bases at J, leaving 10 bases unmatched. Germline V gene lookup returns CDR1 MNHEY and CDR2 SVGAGI. The CDR3 sequence is CASSSDHRGRVSPLHF. CDR3 sequence (DNA): TGTGCCAGCAGTTCCGACCACAGGGGGCGGGTTTCACCCCTCCACTTT.

The chain uses TRBV11-2 and TRBJ2-7; the D gene is possibly TRBD1 (5 bases). CDR3 length: 17 amino acids. Trimming took 3 bases from V and 3 from J, leaving 21 bases between them. Per germline, CDR1 SGHAT and CDR2 FQNNGV. The CDR3 DNA is TGTGCCAGCAGCTTCAGGGTGGGAAATTTCCTTGACTACGAGCAGTACTTC. Amino acid sequence: CASSFRVGNFLDYEQYF. Together with reference TRBV11-2 and TRBJ2-7, the CDR3 gives the full variable domain: EAGVAQSPRYKIIEKRQSVAFWCNPISGHATLYWYQQILGQGPKLLIQFQNNGVVDDSQLPKDRFSAERLKGVDSTLKIQPAKLEDSAVYLCASSFRVGNFLDYEQYFGPGTRLTVT.

V and J are TRBV25-1 and TRBJ2-3; TRBD2 matches at 10 bases. Germline V gene sequence: CDR1 MGHDK, CDR2 SYGVNS. V dropped 4 bases and J dropped 6; count of bases not matched to a gene: 10. This CDR3 spans 16 amino acids. This chain's CDR3 is CASSGLAGAPEDTQYF. The DNA for the CDR3 is TGTGCCAGCAGTGGGCTAGCGGGGGCCCCCGAGGATACGCAGTATTTT.